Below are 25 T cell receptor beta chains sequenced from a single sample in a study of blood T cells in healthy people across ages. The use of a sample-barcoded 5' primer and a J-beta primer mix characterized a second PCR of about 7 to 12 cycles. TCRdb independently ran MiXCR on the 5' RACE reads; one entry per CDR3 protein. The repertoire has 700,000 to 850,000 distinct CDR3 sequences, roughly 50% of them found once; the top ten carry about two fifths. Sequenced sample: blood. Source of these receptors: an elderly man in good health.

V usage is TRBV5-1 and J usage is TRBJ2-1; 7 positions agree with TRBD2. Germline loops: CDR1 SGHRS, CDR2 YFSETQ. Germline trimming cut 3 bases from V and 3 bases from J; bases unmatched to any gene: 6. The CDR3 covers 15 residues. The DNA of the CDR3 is TGCGCCAGCAGCTCGAGCGGGATGTACTACAATGAGCAGTTCTTC. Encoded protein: CASSSSGMYYNEQFF.

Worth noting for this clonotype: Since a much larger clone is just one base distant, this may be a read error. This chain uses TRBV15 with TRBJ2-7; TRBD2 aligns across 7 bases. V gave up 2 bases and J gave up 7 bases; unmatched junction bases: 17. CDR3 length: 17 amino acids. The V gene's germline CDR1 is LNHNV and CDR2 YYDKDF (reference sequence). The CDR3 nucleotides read TGTGCCACCAGCAGACCCCAAACGGCTAGCGGTAAGAATGAGCAGTACTTC. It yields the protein CATSRPQTASGKNEQYF.

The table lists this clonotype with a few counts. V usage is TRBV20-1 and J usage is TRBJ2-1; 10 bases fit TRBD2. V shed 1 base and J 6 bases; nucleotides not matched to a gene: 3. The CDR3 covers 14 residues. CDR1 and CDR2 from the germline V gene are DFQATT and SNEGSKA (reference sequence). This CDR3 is CSARALAGSNEQFF. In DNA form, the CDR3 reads TGCAGTGCTAGAGCACTAGCGGGATCCAATGAGCAGTTCTTC.

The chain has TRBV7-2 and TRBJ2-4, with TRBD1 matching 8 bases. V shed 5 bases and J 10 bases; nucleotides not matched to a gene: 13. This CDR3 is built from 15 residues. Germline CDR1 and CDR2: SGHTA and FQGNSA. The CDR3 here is CASSPRTGLIFIQYF. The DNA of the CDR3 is TGTGCCAGCAGCCCTAGGACAGGGTTAATATTTATTCAGTACTTC.

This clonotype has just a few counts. CDR3 protein: CASSYIQGLGANVLTF. In DNA form, the CDR3 reads TGTGCCAGCAGTTATATTCAGGGCCTTGGGGCCAACGTCCTGACTTTC. The chain employs TRBV6-5 and TRBJ2-6, with D perhaps matching TRBD1 (5 bases). Trimming took off 3 bases at V and 3 bases at J, with 12 bases between the two ends. The germline gives CDR1 MNHEY, CDR2 SVGAGI. CDR3 length: 16 amino acids.

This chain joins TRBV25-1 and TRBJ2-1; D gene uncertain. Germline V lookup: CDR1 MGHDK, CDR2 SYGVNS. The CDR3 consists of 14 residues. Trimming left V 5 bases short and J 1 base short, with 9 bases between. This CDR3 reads CASSLPGSYNEQFF. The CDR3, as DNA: TGTGCCAGCAGTCTTCCAGGATCCTACAATGAGCAGTTCTTC.

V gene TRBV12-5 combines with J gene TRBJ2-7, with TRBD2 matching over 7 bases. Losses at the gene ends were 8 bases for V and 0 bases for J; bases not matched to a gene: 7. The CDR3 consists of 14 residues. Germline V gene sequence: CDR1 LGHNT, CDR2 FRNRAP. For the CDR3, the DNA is TGTGCTAGTCTCGGGACGGGAGGCTCCTACGAGCAGTACTTC. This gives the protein CASLGTGGSYEQYF.

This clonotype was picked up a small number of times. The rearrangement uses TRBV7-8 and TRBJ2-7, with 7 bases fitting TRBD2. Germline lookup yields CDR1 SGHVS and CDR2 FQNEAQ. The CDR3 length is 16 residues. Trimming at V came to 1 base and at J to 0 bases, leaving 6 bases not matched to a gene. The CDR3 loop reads CASSLEVGEGSYEQYF. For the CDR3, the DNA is TGTGCCAGCAGCTTAGAGGTGGGGGAGGGCTCCTACGAGCAGTACTTC.

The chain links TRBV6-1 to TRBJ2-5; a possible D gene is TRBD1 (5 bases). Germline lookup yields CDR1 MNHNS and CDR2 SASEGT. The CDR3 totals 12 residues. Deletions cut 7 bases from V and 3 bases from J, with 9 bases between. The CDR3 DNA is TGTGCCAGCATGGGGCCGAAAGAGACCCAGTACTTC. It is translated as CASMGPKETQYF.

CDR3 sequence (DNA): TGTGCCACCAGTGAGGGGGGACAGGCCTATGGCTACACCTTC. This encodes CATSEGGQAYGYTF. The rearrangement joins TRBV24-1 to TRBJ1-2; 8 nucleotides agree with TRBD1. This CDR3 has 14 residues. Germline CDR1 reads KGHDR; CDR2 reads SFDVKD. J was trimmed by 4 bases and V by 4 bases; bases with no gene match: 4.

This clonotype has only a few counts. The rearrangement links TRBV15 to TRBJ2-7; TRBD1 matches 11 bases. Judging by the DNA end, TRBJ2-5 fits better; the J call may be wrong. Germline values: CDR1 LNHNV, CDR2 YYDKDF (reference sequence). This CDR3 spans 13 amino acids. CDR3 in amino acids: CATLRDRGETQYF. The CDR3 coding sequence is TGTGCCACCCTCCGGGACAGGGGGGAGACCCAGTACTTC.

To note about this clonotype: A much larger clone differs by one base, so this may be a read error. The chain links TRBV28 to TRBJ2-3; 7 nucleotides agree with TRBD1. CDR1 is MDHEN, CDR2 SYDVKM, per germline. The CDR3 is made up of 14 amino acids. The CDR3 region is CTSSTRGSTDTQYF. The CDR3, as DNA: TGTACCAGCAGCACCAGGGGGTCAACAGATACGCAGTATTTT.

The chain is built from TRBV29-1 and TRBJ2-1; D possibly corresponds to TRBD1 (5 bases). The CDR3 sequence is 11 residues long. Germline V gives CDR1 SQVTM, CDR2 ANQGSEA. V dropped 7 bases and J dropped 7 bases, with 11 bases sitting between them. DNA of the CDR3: TGCAGCGCAGACAGTCGGAATGAGCAGTTCTTC. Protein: CSADSRNEQFF.

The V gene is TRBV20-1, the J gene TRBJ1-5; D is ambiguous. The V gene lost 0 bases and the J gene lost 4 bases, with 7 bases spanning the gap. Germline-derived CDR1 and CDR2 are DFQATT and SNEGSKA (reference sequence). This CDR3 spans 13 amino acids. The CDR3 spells CSAREAPNQPQHF. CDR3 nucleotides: TGCAGTGCTAGAGAGGCTCCAAATCAGCCCCAGCATTTT.

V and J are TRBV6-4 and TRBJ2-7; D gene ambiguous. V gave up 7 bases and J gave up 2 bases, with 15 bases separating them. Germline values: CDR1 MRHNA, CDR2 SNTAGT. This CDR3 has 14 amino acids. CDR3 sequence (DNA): TGTGCCAGCAAGGCTGCCGTTGGTCCCTACGAGCAGTACTTC. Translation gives CASKAAVGPYEQYF.

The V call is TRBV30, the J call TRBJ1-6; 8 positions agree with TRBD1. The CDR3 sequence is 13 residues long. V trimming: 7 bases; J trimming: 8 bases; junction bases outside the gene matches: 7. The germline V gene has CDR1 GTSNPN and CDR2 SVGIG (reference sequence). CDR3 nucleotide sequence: TGTGCCTTGGACAGGGATAGCGATTCACCCCTCCACTTT. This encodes CALDRDSDSPLHF.

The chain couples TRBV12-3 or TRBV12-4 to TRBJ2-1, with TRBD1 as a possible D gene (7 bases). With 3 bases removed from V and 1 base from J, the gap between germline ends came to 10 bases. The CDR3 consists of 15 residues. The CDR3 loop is CASSFRGRSYNEQFF. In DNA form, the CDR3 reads TGTGCCAGCAGTTTCAGGGGGAGGTCCTACAATGAGCAGTTCTTC.

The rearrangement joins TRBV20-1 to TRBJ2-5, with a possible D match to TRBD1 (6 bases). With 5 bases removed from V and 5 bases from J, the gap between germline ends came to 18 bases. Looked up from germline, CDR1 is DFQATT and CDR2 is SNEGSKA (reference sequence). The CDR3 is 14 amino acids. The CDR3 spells CSAGLGAGLETQYF. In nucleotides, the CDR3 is TGCAGTGCTGGTTTGGGGGCCGGTCTGGAGACCCAGTACTTC.

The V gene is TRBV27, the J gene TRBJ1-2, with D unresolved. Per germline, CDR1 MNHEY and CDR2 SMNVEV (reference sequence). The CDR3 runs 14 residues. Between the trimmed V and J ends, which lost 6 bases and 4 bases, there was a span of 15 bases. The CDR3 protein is CASSLTRDPYGYTF. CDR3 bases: TGTGCCAGCAGCTTAACGAGAGACCCCTATGGCTACACCTTC.

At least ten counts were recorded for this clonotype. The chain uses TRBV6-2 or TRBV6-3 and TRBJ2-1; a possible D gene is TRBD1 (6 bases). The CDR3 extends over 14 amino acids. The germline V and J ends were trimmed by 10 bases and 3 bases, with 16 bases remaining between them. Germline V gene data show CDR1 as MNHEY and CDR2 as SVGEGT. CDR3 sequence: CATRGQWVYNEQFF. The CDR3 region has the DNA TGTGCCACCAGGGGTCAGTGGGTCTACAATGAGCAGTTCTTC.

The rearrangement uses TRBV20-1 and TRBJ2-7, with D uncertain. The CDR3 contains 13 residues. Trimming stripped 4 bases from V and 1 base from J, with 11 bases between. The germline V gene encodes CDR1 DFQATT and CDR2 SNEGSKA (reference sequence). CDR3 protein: CSANPGSSYEQYF. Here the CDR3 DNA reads TGCAGTGCTAACCCAGGTTCATCCTACGAGCAGTACTTC.

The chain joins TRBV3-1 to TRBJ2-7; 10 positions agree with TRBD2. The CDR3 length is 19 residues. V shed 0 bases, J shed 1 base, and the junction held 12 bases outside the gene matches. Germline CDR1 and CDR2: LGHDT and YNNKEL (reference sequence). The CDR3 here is CASSQDYGASGSFSYEQYF. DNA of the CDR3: TGTGCCAGCAGCCAAGACTATGGGGCTAGCGGGAGTTTTTCCTACGAGCAGTACTTC.

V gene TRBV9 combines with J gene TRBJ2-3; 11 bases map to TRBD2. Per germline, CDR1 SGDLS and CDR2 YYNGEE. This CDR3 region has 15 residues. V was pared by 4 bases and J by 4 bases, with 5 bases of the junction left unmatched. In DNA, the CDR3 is TGTGCCAGCAGCATAGCGGGAGGGAACCCAGATACGCAGTATTTT. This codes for CASSIAGGNPDTQYF.

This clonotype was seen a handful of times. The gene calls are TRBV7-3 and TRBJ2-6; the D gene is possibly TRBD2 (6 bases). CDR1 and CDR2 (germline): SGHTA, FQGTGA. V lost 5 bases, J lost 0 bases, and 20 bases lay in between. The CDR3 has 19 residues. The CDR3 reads CASSPRDSSLSSGANVLTF. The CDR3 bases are TGTGCCAGCAGCCCTCGGGACTCTTCCTTGAGCTCTGGGGCCAACGTCCTGACTTTC.

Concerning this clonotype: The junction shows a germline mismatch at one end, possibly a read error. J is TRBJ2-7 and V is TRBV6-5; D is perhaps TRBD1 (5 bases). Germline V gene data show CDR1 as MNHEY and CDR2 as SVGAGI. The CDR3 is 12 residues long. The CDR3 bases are TGTGCCCGCAGCCCACCAAGGGGCGAGCAGTACTTC. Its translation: CARSPPRGEQYF.